Presented here are 24 T cell receptor beta chains from one specimen sequenced in a study of T cell changes during pregnancy in multiple sclerosis. Here immunoSEQ multiplex PCR was the method, and the copy in TCRdb shows in-frame clones only, minus some. This table holds around 72,000 clones, roughly 89% found once. The input for sequencing was peripheral blood, taken in the third trimester of pregnancy. These TCRs come from a female donor in good health, enrolled as a control in a pregnancy study.

The chain is built from TRBV2 and TRBJ1-3, with 7 bases identical to TRBD1. V was clipped by 0 bases and J by 2 bases; unmatched bases: 1. Germline CDR1 and CDR2: SNHLY and FYNNEI. This CDR3 comprises 15 residues. The CDR3 is CASSEADRAGNTIYF. The DNA for the CDR3 is TGTGCCAGCAGTGAAGCTGACAGGGCTGGAAACACCATATATTTT. The whole variable domain, filled in from reference TRBV2 and TRBJ1-3, reads EPEVTQTPSHQVTQMGQEVILRCVPISNHLYFYWYRQILGQKVEFLVSFYNNEISEKSEIFDDQFSVERPDGSNFTLKIRSTKLEDSAMYFCASSEADRAGNTIYFGEGSWLTVV.

The chain links TRBV4-2 to TRBJ2-7, with TRBD1 as a possible D gene (6 bases). V was clipped by 3 bases and J by 0 bases, with 15 bases between them. Germline values: CDR1 LGHNA, CDR2 YNFKEQ. The CDR3 totals 16 residues. In DNA form, the CDR3 reads TGTGCCAGCAGCCATCCACCCGGACAGCGCTCCTACGAGCAGTACTTC. Translating it yields CASSHPPGQRSYEQYF.

The CDR3 is CASSQGTGGAYQAFF. CDR3 DNA sequence: TGTGCCAGCAGCCAAGGGACAGGGGGCGCGTATCAGGCTTTCTTT. The V and J genes are TRBV4-2 and TRBJ1-1; the match to TRBD1 covers 11 bases. The CDR3 contains 15 residues. CDR1 is LGHNA, CDR2 YNFKEQ, per germline. The V gene end was trimmed by 1 base and the J gene end by 11 bases; junction bases not matched to a gene: 9.

As DNA, the CDR3 is TGTGCCAGCAGCCCACTAGCGGGAGGGCTAAGCGAGCAGTACTTC. Protein product: CASSPLAGGLSEQYF. V and J are TRBV7-2 and TRBJ2-7, with 13 positions matching TRBD2. V trimming: 5 bases; J trimming: 6 bases; junction bases outside the gene matches: 7. The CDR3 consists of 15 residues. Germline assignment: CDR1 SGHTA and CDR2 FQGNSA.

This clone was detected once. CDR3 sequence reads: CATSRIRGRDTQYF. In DNA, the CDR3 is TGTGCCACCAGCAGAATCAGGGGTCGAGATACGCAGTATTTT. The chain joins TRBV15 to TRBJ2-3; D is perhaps TRBD1 (6 bases). This CDR3 spans 14 amino acids. Germline values: CDR1 LNHNV, CDR2 YYDKDF (reference sequence). Trimming removed 2 bases from V and 5 bases from J, with 11 bases in between. Based on the CDR3 plus reference TRBV15 and TRBJ2-3, the full variable domain is DAMVIQNPRYQVTQFGKPVTLSCSQTLNHNVMYWYQQKSSQAPKLLFHYYDKDFNNEADTPDNFQSRRPNTSFCFLDIRSPGLGDTAMYLCATSRIRGRDTQYFGPGTRLTVL.

This rearrangement joins TRBV12-5 to TRBJ1-3; D perhaps matches TRBD1 (5 bases). Deletions cut 2 bases from V and 0 bases from J, with 17 bases between. The CDR3 is 18 residues long. CDR1 and CDR2 from the germline V gene are LGHNT and FRNRAP. The CDR3 coding sequence is TGTGCTAGTGGTTTGATGTTGGGGGGTTCATACTCTGGAAACACCATATATTTT. Residues: CASGLMLGGSYSGNTIYF.

This chain joins TRBV5-4 and TRBJ2-3, with 11 bases matching TRBD2. This CDR3 has 16 amino acids. Germline CDR1 is SGHNT and CDR2 is YYREEE (reference sequence). J lost 4 bases, V lost 4 bases, and 8 bases had no gene match. As DNA, the CDR3 is TGTGCCAGCAGCCCCCGGATAGCGGGAGGGGCAGATACGCAGTATTTT. Its translation is CASSPRIAGGADTQYF.

The chain combines TRBV13 with TRBJ2-7, with D possibly being TRBD1 (5 bases). Trimming took 5 bases from V and 0 from J, leaving 17 bases between them. Germline V gene sequence: CDR1 PRHDT, CDR2 FYEKMQ (reference sequence). CDR3 length: 16 amino acids. CDR3 protein: CASSLTTTVGSYEQYF. CDR3 coding DNA: TGTGCCAGCAGCCTTACTACGACAGTGGGCTCCTACGAGCAGTACTTC.

The table lists this clone with a few counts. The CDR3 loop is CASSLGGAGATDTQYF. In DNA form, the CDR3 reads TGTGCCAGCAGTTTAGGGGGGGCAGGGGCGACAGATACGCAGTATTTT. The J gene is TRBJ2-3, the V gene TRBV27; perhaps TRBD2 as D (7 bases). Per germline, CDR1 MNHEY and CDR2 SMNVEV (reference sequence). V was trimmed by 2 bases and J by 3 bases, leaving 15 bases between them. The CDR3 runs to 16 residues.

This sequence joins TRBV5-6 and TRBJ1-5; D not certain. Per germline, CDR1 SGHDT and CDR2 YYEEEE. The CDR3 contains 13 residues. V was shortened by 1 base and J by 6 bases, with 8 bases between the two germline ends. As DNA, the CDR3 is TGTGCCAGCAGCTTGATCGGGTCTCAGCCCCAGCATTTT. It codes for CASSLIGSQPQHF.

V is TRBV19 and J is TRBJ1-1, with D perhaps TRBD1 (6 bases). V was cut by 4 bases and J by 7 bases, with 16 bases left in between. The CDR3 runs 14 residues. CDR1 and CDR2 from the germline V gene are LNHDA and SQIVND (reference sequence). CDR3 residues: CASSKQGLGVEAFF. The CDR3 region has the DNA TGTGCCAGTAGTAAACAGGGTCTGGGGGTTGAAGCTTTCTTT.

The rearrangement joins TRBV6-5 to TRBJ2-7; unclear D gene. The CDR3 extends over 11 amino acids. The germline gives CDR1 MNHEY, CDR2 SVGAGI. V was pared by 6 bases and J by 3 bases, with 6 bases between. CDR3 sequence: CASSSLYEQYF. CDR3 DNA: TGTGCCAGCAGCTCCCTCTACGAGCAGTACTTC.

This clone was detected only a few times. The chain joins TRBV29-1 to TRBJ2-7, with 7 bases fitting TRBD1. Germline V gene data show CDR1 as SQVTM and CDR2 as ANQGSEA. Trimming cost V 4 bases and J 2 bases; bases outside gene matches: 8. The CDR3 is made up of 14 amino acids. The CDR3 coding sequence is TGCAGCGTTGCCCCCGACAGGGCCGCCTACGAGCAGTACTTC. Translated, it gives CSVAPDRAAYEQYF.

A single count supports this clone. The chain carries TRBV13 and TRBJ2-7; 8 positions agree with TRBD1. V dropped 2 bases and J dropped 3; count of bases not matched to a gene: 9. The germline V gene has CDR1 PRHDT and CDR2 FYEKMQ (reference sequence). The CDR3 loop spans 16 amino acids. CDR3 in amino acids: CASSLSRDRFLYEQYF. The CDR3 DNA is TGTGCCAGCAGCTTATCACGGGACAGGTTCCTCTACGAGCAGTACTTC.

This clone appeared a single time. This chain connects TRBV30 to TRBJ2-7; 7 bases align to TRBD1. CDR1 is GTSNPN and CDR2 is SVGIG in the germline V gene (reference sequence). The CDR3 runs to 12 residues. J gave up 4 bases and V 1 base, and 1 base lay outside the gene matches. The CDR3 nucleotides read TGTGCCTGGAGTGGACAGGGATACGAGCAGTACTTC. This encodes CAWSGQGYEQYF.

The CDR3 protein is CAWSITGGSGNTIYF. The CDR3 region has the DNA TGTGCCTGGAGCATAACAGGGGGCTCTGGAAACACCATATATTTT. J is TRBJ1-3 and V is TRBV30; TRBD1 agrees at 8 bases. Per the germline V gene, CDR1 is GTSNPN and CDR2 is SVGIG (reference sequence). There are 15 residues in the CDR3. J was trimmed by 0 bases and V by 3 bases; bases with no gene match: 4.

This clone was recorded only once. V and J are TRBV6-1 and TRBJ1-1; D is unclear. Trimming took off 6 bases at V and 3 bases at J, with 14 bases between the two ends. CDR3 length: 14 residues. Germline V gene sequence: CDR1 MNHNS, CDR2 SASEGT. This chain's CDR3 is CASRPLGGHTEAFF. CDR3 nucleotides: TGTGCCAGCAGGCCCTTGGGAGGTCACACTGAAGCTTTCTTT.

This sequence joins TRBV7-9 and TRBJ2-2, with 9 bases matching TRBD1. The germline gives CDR1 SEHNR, CDR2 FQNEAQ (reference sequence). The ends lost 5 bases at V and 3 bases at J; junction bases unmatched: 4. The CDR3 sequence is 15 residues long. The CDR3 coding sequence is TGTGCCAGCAGCGACCGACAGGGGGACACCGGGGAGCTGTTTTTT. Its protein is CASSDRQGDTGELFF.

This clone was found once. The genes are TRBV7-9 and TRBJ2-7; D remains unclear. V gave up 1 base and J gave up 6 bases, with 7 bases separating them. Germline-derived CDR1 and CDR2 are SEHNR and FQNEAQ (reference sequence). The CDR3 contains 12 residues. CDR3 nucleotide sequence: TGTGCCAGCAGCTTAGAGGAGCGCGAGCAGTACTTC. Protein product: CASSLEEREQYF.

The chain has TRBV19 and TRBJ2-5, with TRBD2 identical over 14 bases. CDR1 is LNHDA, CDR2 SQIVND, per germline (reference sequence). Trimming at V came to 5 bases and at J to 2 bases, leaving 4 bases not matched to a gene. The CDR3 sequence is 16 residues long. The CDR3 coding sequence is TGTGCCAGTAGTCCGCGGACTAGCGGGGGGCAAGAGACCCAGTACTTC. Protein: CASSPRTSGGQETQYF.

The chain recombines TRBV20-1 with TRBJ1-2; D remains unclear. This CDR3 is 11 amino acids long. Germline V gene data show CDR1 as DFQATT and CDR2 as SNEGSKA (reference sequence). V shed 2 bases and J shed 3 bases, with 4 bases lying between them. This chain's CDR3 is CSARQDYGYTF. CDR3 DNA sequence: TGCAGTGCTAGACAGGACTATGGCTACACCTTC.

The chain employs TRBV27 and TRBJ1-2; D ambiguous. Germline V CDR1 and CDR2: MNHEY, SMNVEV (reference sequence). The CDR3 totals 12 residues. Trimming pared 8 bases from V and 0 bases from J, leaving 7 bases between. The CDR3 sequence is CASGGTNYGYTF. CDR3 nucleotides: TGTGCCAGCGGAGGGACTAACTATGGCTACACCTTC.

This chain joins TRBV5-4 and TRBJ2-3; D might be TRBD1 (6 bases). Germline CDR1 reads SGHNT; CDR2 reads YYREEE (reference sequence). V dropped 0 bases and J dropped 3 bases, with 8 bases sitting between them. The CDR3 covers 14 residues. The CDR3 DNA reads as TGTGCCAGCAGCTTGGATAGGGGGACAGATACGCAGTATTTT. It codes for CASSLDRGTDTQYF.

The chain carries TRBV27 and TRBJ2-7; TRBD1 aligns across 12 bases. J gave up 6 bases and V 4 bases, and 7 bases lay outside the gene matches. CDR3 size: 15 residues. In germline, CDR1 is MNHEY, CDR2 SMNVEV (reference sequence). CDR3 bases: TGTGCCAGCAGTTGGGGACAGGGGGCTGGTAGCGAGCAGTACTTC. Its protein is CASSWGQGAGSEQYF.